A single sample gave rise to the 5 T cell receptor beta chains below, sequenced in a study of long-term antiretroviral therapy in people with HIV. Researchers ran immunoSEQ v3.0 at survey level. The assay was immunoSEQ multiplex PCR, and TCRdb's table has in-frame clones only and misses some. The repertoire holds 20,000 to 25,000 clones, with around 86% as singletons. The sequencing used unsorted PBMCs, collected 0.2 years before starting antiretroviral therapy. These TCRs come from a man aged 18-30 years with HIV.

This clone is a singleton in its sample. The chain employs TRBV18 and TRBJ2-7; 9 bases align to TRBD1. The germline V gene encodes CDR1 KGHSH and CDR2 LQKENI. The junction had 16 bases not matched to a gene; V was cut back by 4 bases and J by 6 bases. This CDR3 has 17 amino acids. As DNA, the CDR3 is TGTGCCAGCTCACTTGGGCCTGGACAGGGGCTCTTGGGCGAGCAGTACTTC. Residues: CASSLGPGQGLLGEQYF.

The genes are TRBV6-1 and TRBJ1-5, with unresolved D. The CDR3 consists of 13 residues. The germline V and J ends were trimmed by 2 bases and 7 bases, with 9 bases remaining between them. Per germline, CDR1 MNHNS and CDR2 SASEGT. In DNA form, the CDR3 reads TGTGCCAGCAGTGAAACTACGTACCAGCCCCAGCATTTT. It codes for CASSETTYQPQHF.

V gene TRBV5-5 combines with J gene TRBJ2-7, with D tentatively TRBD1 (6 bases). Germline CDR1 SGHKS, CDR2 YYEKEE (reference sequence). The CDR3 sequence is 14 residues long. Trimming took 4 bases from V and 1 from J, leaving 12 bases between them. The CDR3 nucleotides are TGTGCCAGCAGCGACCGGGACAAATCCTACGAGCAGTACTTC. Its translation: CASSDRDKSYEQYF.

This chain uses TRBV19 with TRBJ1-2; no clear D. The CDR3 is 15 residues long. Germline V gives CDR1 LNHDA, CDR2 SQIVND (reference sequence). Trimming pared 2 bases from V and 6 bases from J, leaving 16 bases between. The CDR3 DNA reads TGTGCCAGTAGTATAATCCCCCCTGGTGGGAATGGCTACACCTTC. Amino acid sequence: CASSIIPPGGNGYTF.

This chain joins TRBV6-1 and TRBJ2-2, with 7 bases fitting TRBD2. V lost 8 bases, J lost 6 bases, and 3 bases stayed unmatched. The CDR3 loop spans 12 amino acids. Germline lookup yields CDR1 MNHNS and CDR2 SASEGT. The CDR3 region has the DNA TGTGCCAGCTGGGGGGGGGCCGGGGAGCTGTTTTTT. It translates to CASWGGAGELFF.